Listed below are T cell receptor beta chains from one sample, sequenced in a study of cytomegalovirus exposure and HLA in healthy donors. Method: immunoSEQ multiplex PCR; TCRdb's copy keeps in-frame clones and lacks some. The sample lists around 150,000 clones; about 90% were seen once. Sequencing input: PBMCs. Source of these receptors: a woman aged 18-29 years in good health and CMV-seropositive. Both conserved end residues are part of each CDR3.

J | V | CDR3
TRBJ2-1 | TRBV7-8 | CASSPTGGGGKAYNEQFF
TRBJ1-1 | TRBV7-6 | CASSLRVDTEAFF
TRBJ1-2 | TRBV19 | CASRDRDRGKGTF
TRBJ2-7 | TRBV5-5 | CASSFGTSWRQGVSYEQYF
TRBJ1-2 | TRBV30 | CAWSVRRDGYTF
TRBJ1-3 | TRBV6-5 | CASTPYGRSSNTIYF
TRBJ1-1 | TRBV2 | CASSEVRQEAFF
TRBJ2-3 | TRBV6-1 | CASSEGTSGGFTDTQYF
TRBJ2-5 | TRBV25-1 | CASSPGTGDQETQYF
TRBJ2-5 | TRBV5-1 | CASSQGQYGAGETQYF
TRBJ1-2 | TRBV19 | CASRTGAQSYGYTF
TRBJ2-7 | TRBV7-9 | CASSIGGGPEYF
TRBJ1-6 | TRBV9 | CASSVGTGINSPLHF
TRBJ2-1 | TRBV6-1 | CASRGTGYNEQFF
TRBJ2-3 | TRBV27 | CASSSGTGVTDTQYF
TRBJ2-2 | TRBV5-1 | CASSLSQGPTGELFF
TRBJ2-6 | TRBV6-5 | CAARTGISGANVLTF
TRBJ2-7 | TRBV5-4 | CASSQGGAISEQYF
TRBJ1-2 | TRBV19 | CASSHGQSFNYGYTF
TRBJ1-1 | TRBV28 | CASSFDRGQRAFF
TRBJ2-5 | TRBV25-1 | CASSEARRAGAGGETQYF
TRBJ2-5 | TRBV15 | CATRLAGAPGPQETQYF
TRBJ2-5 | TRBV9 | CASSVGPPGQETQYF
TRBJ2-3 | TRBV5-1 | CASSLGTSAQYF
TRBJ1-1 | TRBV5-4 | CASSLDGELRTEAFF
TRBJ2-1 | TRBV27 | CASSLRTSAHNEQFF
TRBJ2-3 | TRBV9 | CASSLGVAGRDTQYF
TRBJ1-1 | TRBV5-4 | CASSLANSFTEAFF
TRBJ1-3 | TRBV2 | CASSSQYSGNTIYF